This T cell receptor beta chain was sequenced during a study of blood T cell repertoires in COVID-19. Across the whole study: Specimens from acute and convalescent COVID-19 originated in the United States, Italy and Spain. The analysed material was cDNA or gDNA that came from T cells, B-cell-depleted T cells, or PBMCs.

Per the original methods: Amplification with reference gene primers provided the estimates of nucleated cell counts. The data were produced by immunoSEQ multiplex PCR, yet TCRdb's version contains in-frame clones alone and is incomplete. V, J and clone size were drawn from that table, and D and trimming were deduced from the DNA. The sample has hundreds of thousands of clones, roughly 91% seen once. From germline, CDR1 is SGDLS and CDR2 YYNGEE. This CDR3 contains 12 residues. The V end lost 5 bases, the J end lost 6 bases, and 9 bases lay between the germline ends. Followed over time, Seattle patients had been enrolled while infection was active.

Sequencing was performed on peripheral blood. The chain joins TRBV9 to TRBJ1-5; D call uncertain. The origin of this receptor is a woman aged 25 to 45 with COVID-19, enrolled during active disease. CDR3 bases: TGTGCCAGCAGGGAGGTAAGTCAGCCCCAGCATTTT. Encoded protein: CASREVSQPQHF.